The present entry profiles one T cell receptor beta chain with its context. The assay was immunoSEQ multiplex PCR, and TCRdb's table has in-frame clones only and misses some. The sample contains approximately 300,000 clones, approximately 90% of which appear only once. The record originates from a study of blood T cell repertoires in COVID-19. Background on the study: The United States, Italy and Spain supplied acute and convalescent COVID-19 samples. PBMCs, B-cell-depleted T cells, or T cells provided the cDNA or gDNA that made up the material.

Seattle's enrolled individuals joined amid active infection and were then monitored longitudinally. Germline assignment: CDR1 SNHLY and CDR2 FYNNEI. This CDR3 comprises 15 residues. The V segment lost 1 base and the J segment 5 bases; nucleotides outside the gene matches: 4. The material sequenced was peripheral blood. This sequence joins TRBV2 and TRBJ1-5; 8 nucleotides align to TRBD1. The receptor was isolated from a woman aged 45-65 years with COVID-19, enrolled during active disease. CDR3 coding DNA: TGTGCCAGCAGTGAAGGGCAGGGGGCGTATCAGCCCCAGCATTTT. This translates into CASSEGQGAYQPQHF.